These 20 T cell receptor beta chains share one sample of origin, sequenced in a study of cytomegalovirus exposure and HLA in healthy donors. A multiplex PCR was run with 60 Vbeta primers and 13 Jbeta primers. This table comes from immunoSEQ multiplex PCR, and its TCRdb copy is limited to in-frame clones, with some not included. The table lists approximately 220,000 clones, around 80% of them singletons. Sequenced: PBMCs. All receptors come from a girl under 10 years old in good health and CMV-seronegative.

The chain joins TRBV10-2 to TRBJ1-1, with 12 bases identical to TRBD1. The junction had 8 bases not matched to a gene; V was cut back by 2 bases and J by 4 bases. CDR3 length equals 17 residues. Germline CDR1 is WSHSY and CDR2 is SAAADI. This CDR3 is CASSEVPGQGAGTEAFF. The CDR3 nucleotides read TGCGCCAGCAGTGAGGTCCCGGGACAGGGGGCGGGCACTGAAGCTTTCTTT.

The chain joins TRBV4-1 to TRBJ1-4; 10 bases agree with TRBD1. Trimming removed 3 bases from V and 6 bases from J; junction bases left unmatched: 1. The CDR3 totals 14 residues. CDR1 and CDR2 from the germline V gene are MGHRA and YSYEKL. This CDR3 is CASSQGQGYEKLFF. The CDR3 DNA follows: TGCGCCAGCAGCCAGGGACAGGGGTATGAAAAACTGTTTTTT.

The CDR3 nucleotides read TGCGCCAGCAGCTTGGGTCAGACTAATGAAAAACTGTTTTTT. Amino acids: CASSLGQTNEKLFF. The rearrangement links TRBV5-1 to TRBJ1-4; D not resolved. V lost 0 bases and J 2 bases, leaving 5 bases between the germline ends. This CDR3 is 14 amino acids long. CDR1 and CDR2 (germline): SGHRS, YFSETQ.

This chain uses TRBV6-1 with TRBJ2-1; D remains ambiguous. Germline V lookup: CDR1 MNHNS, CDR2 SASEGT. Between the trimmed V and J ends, which lost 1 base and 8 bases, there was a span of 12 bases. The CDR3 length is 14 residues. The chain's CDR3 is CASSEEGVWDEQFF. DNA of the CDR3: TGTGCCAGCAGTGAAGAAGGAGTCTGGGATGAGCAGTTCTTC.

The chain recombines TRBV5-6 with TRBJ2-1; TRBD1 agrees at 7 bases. This CDR3 region has 14 residues. CDR1 and CDR2 from the germline V gene are SGHDT and YYEEEE. Germline trimming cut 3 bases from V and 12 bases from J; bases unmatched to any gene: 12. CDR3: CASSWGTESFGQFF. In nucleotides, the CDR3 is TGTGCCAGCAGCTGGGGGACAGAATCCTTCGGGCAGTTCTTC.

This chain links TRBV5-4 with TRBJ2-6; 8 bases fit TRBD2. J was trimmed by 0 bases and V by 4 bases; bases with no gene match: 6. The CDR3 totals 17 residues. CDR1 and CDR2 (germline): SGHNT, YYREEE (reference sequence). DNA for the CDR3: TGTGCCAGCAGCCCCGGGACTAGGATCTCTGGGGCCAACGTCCTGACTTTC. It is translated as CASSPGTRISGANVLTF. Combining the CDR3 with reference TRBV5-4 and TRBJ2-6 gives the whole variable domain ETGVTQSPTHLIKTRGQQVTLRCSSQSGHNTVSWYQQALGQGPQFIFQYYREEENGRGNFPPRFSGLQFPNYSSELNVNALELDDSALYLCASSPGTRISGANVLTFGAGSRLTVL.

The chain uses TRBV5-1 and TRBJ1-5, with no clear D. Germline-derived CDR1 and CDR2 are SGHRS and YFSETQ. This CDR3 comprises 13 residues. Trimming took 2 bases from V and 9 from J, leaving 12 bases between them. The CDR3 loop reads CASSFEEGGPQHF. The DNA of the CDR3 is TGCGCCAGCAGCTTTGAGGAGGGTGGGCCCCAGCATTTT.

DNA of the CDR3: TGTGCCAGCAGCCAAGACGTTGCAGGACTAGCGGACTTTAACGGGGAGCTGTTTTTT. Protein sequence: CASSQDVAGLADFNGELFF. This chain links TRBV4-2 with TRBJ2-2; 10 nucleotides line up with TRBD2. The CDR3 is made up of 19 amino acids. V dropped 0 bases and J dropped 7; count of bases not matched to a gene: 14. Per the germline V gene, CDR1 is LGHNA and CDR2 is YNFKEQ.

This chain uses TRBV5-4 with TRBJ2-7, with D perhaps TRBD2 (6 bases). Trimming left V 0 bases short and J 6 bases short, with 16 bases between. Germline assignment: CDR1 SGHNT and CDR2 YYREEE (reference sequence). The CDR3 runs to 15 residues. For the CDR3, the DNA is TGTGCCAGCAGCTTGGCCGCGGGGCAGGGATCCGAGCAGTACTTC. Translating it yields CASSLAAGQGSEQYF.

This chain's CDR3 is CASFGLAGNNEQFF. As DNA, the CDR3 is TGTGCCAGCTTCGGCCTAGCGGGAAACAATGAGCAGTTCTTC. The rearrangement uses TRBV2 and TRBJ2-1; TRBD2 aligns across 9 bases. This CDR3 has 14 amino acids. The J segment lost 5 bases and the V segment lost 8 bases, leaving 7 bases of the junction unmatched. The V gene's germline CDR1 is SNHLY and CDR2 FYNNEI.

The chain combines TRBV27 with TRBJ2-1, with D uncertain. V lost 3 bases and J lost 6, with 3 bases in between. Looked up from germline, CDR1 is MNHEY and CDR2 is SMNVEV (reference sequence). The CDR3 totals 11 residues. CDR3 loop: CASSFSNEQFF. The CDR3 coding sequence is TGTGCCAGCAGTTTCTCCAATGAGCAGTTCTTC.

The CDR3 DNA follows: TGTGCCAGCAGCTTGGCCGGGTTGTCCTACGAGCAGTACTTC. As protein: CASSLAGLSYEQYF. This chain connects TRBV5-6 to TRBJ2-7; D remains ambiguous. There are 14 residues in the CDR3. Germline V lookup: CDR1 SGHDT, CDR2 YYEEEE. V was shortened by 0 bases and J by 1 base, with 8 bases between the two germline ends.

J is TRBJ1-3 and V is TRBV19, with 8 bases lining up with TRBD1. Germline V gives CDR1 LNHDA, CDR2 SQIVND (reference sequence). CDR3 size: 16 residues. J was trimmed by 1 base and V by 3 bases; bases with no gene match: 5. The chain's CDR3 is CASSILTGGSGNTIYF. The CDR3, as DNA: TGTGCCAGTAGTATCCTTACAGGGGGGTCTGGAAACACCATATATTTT.

The rearrangement uses TRBV5-6 and TRBJ1-1; 7 bases are a match to TRBD1. This CDR3 is 13 amino acids long. CDR1 is SGHDT, CDR2 YYEEEE, per germline. V lost 4 bases, J lost 5 bases, and 5 bases stayed unmatched. The CDR3 DNA sequence: TGTGCCAGCAGCACAGGGGATGTTACTGAAGCTTTCTTT. Its translation: CASSTGDVTEAFF.

The rearrangement links TRBV5-3 to TRBJ2-1, with TRBD2 matching 9 bases. TRBV5-3 is an ORF; its function is uncertain. The CDR3 has 18 amino acids. V shed 2 bases, J shed 0 bases, and the junction held 9 bases outside the gene matches. The CDR3 loop reads CARSLARGGRFSYNEQFF. The CDR3 DNA sequence: TGTGCCAGAAGCTTAGCGCGGGGGGGCCGATTCTCCTACAATGAGCAGTTCTTC.

This rearrangement joins TRBV6-1 to TRBJ2-1, with 7 nucleotides matching TRBD2. The CDR3 spans 12 residues. The germline gives CDR1 MNHNS, CDR2 SASEGT. V lost 0 bases, J lost 15 bases, and 5 bases stayed unmatched. The CDR3 protein is CASSEASTSTFF. As DNA, the CDR3 is TGTGCCAGCAGTGAAGCGTCGACTAGCACGTTCTTC.

The chain employs TRBV7-8 and TRBJ2-1, with 9 bases aligning to TRBD2. This CDR3 has 16 residues. With 5 bases clipped from V and 0 bases from J, the junction kept 5 bases outside the gene matches. CDR1 and CDR2 (germline): SGHVS, FQNEAQ. The CDR3 DNA reads as TGTGCCAGCAGCCCCCGGACTAGCGCCTCCTACAATGAGCAGTTCTTC. Protein sequence: CASSPRTSASYNEQFF. The full variable domain, with the rest looked up from reference TRBV7-8 and TRBJ2-1, is GAGVSQSPRYKVAKRGQDVALRCDPISGHVSLFWYQQALGQGPEFLTYFQNEAQLDKSGLPSDRFFAERPEGSVSTLKIQRTQQEDSAVYLCASSPRTSASYNEQFFGPGTRLTVL.

This chain links TRBV4-1 with TRBJ2-7; possibly TRBD2 for D (5 bases). From germline, CDR1 is MGHRA and CDR2 YSYEKL. The CDR3 runs 14 residues. Trimming cost V 1 base and J 3 bases, with 10 bases left between them. DNA of the CDR3: TGCGCCAGCAGCCAAGGATCAGGAGGCTACGAGCAGTACTTC. Protein product: CASSQGSGGYEQYF.

A single count supports this clone. V is TRBV7-3 and J is TRBJ2-5, with TRBD2 matching over 9 bases. The trim removed 1 base at V and 4 bases at J, leaving 4 bases unmatched. Germline CDR1 SGHTA, CDR2 FQGTGA. This CDR3 has 15 amino acids. CDR3 in amino acids: CASSLSGGGIETQYF. The CDR3 coding sequence is TGTGCCAGCAGCTTAAGCGGGGGGGGAATAGAGACCCAGTACTTC.

The gene calls are TRBV5-5 and TRBJ1-2, with 7 bases matching TRBD1. The CDR3 runs 14 residues. V trimming: 4 bases; J trimming: 3 bases; junction bases outside the gene matches: 6. Germline CDR1 and CDR2: SGHKS and YYEKEE (reference sequence). The CDR3 reads CASSLRDRDYGYTF. The DNA of the CDR3 is TGTGCCAGCAGCCTCCGGGACAGAGACTATGGCTACACCTTC.